This T cell receptor beta chain was sequenced in a study of T cells after yellow fever vaccination. Study outcomes and limitations: Some clonotypes, a small share, were shared between CD4 and CD8 compartments. Abundant clonotypes from the bulk population could get into FACS-sorted repertoires as contaminants.

Unmatched junction bases numbered 8, after V lost 6 bases and J lost 0 bases. The CDR3 covers 18 residues. Germline V CDR1 and CDR2: MNHEY, SVGAGI. The authors made TCR cDNA by 5'RACE template switching, adding a universal primer site and UMIs. TCRdb re-analysed the 5' RACE reads in MiXCR, keeping a single row per CDR3 protein. In the table there are 230,000 or so distinct CDR3 sequences, more than 6.5% of which are singletons. This clonotype was found many times. Its matching antigen is unknown. The genes are TRBV6-5 and TRBJ2-1; 13 bases map to TRBD2. The starting material was CD4+ T cells sorted from PBMCs, obtained on the day of the yellow fever booster vaccination. This receptor was taken from a man aged 25-40 years who received the YFV17D yellow fever vaccine. In DNA form, the CDR3 reads TGTGCCAGCAGATCTCCGGGACTAGCGGGGAGCTCCTACAATGAGCAGTTCTTC. Amino acid sequence: CASRSPGLAGSSYNEQFF.